This T cell receptor (beta chain) emerged from a study of patients and donors after allogeneic stem cell transplantation. TCRdb re-analysed the RT-PCR reads in MiXCR, keeping a single row per CDR3 protein. The repertoire includes approximately 140,000 distinct CDR3 sequences, approximately 35% of them detected once, and roughly 52% sits in the top ten. The germline V gene encodes CDR1 LGHNA and CDR2 YNFKEQ. Losses at the gene ends were 1 base for V and 5 bases for J; bases not matched to a gene: 4. This CDR3 is 16 amino acids long. The source material was blood, either unsorted or a sorted T cell fraction (not recorded which). The clonotype originates from a human donor who was either an allogeneic HSCT recipient or a stem cell or donor lymphocyte infusion donor (not recorded which). It is not recorded whose cells these are; they may come from a transplant donor. V gene TRBV4-2 combines with J gene TRBJ1-6; 8 bases are shared with TRBD1. The CDR3, as DNA: TGTGCCAGCAGCCAAGGTACAGGGGGAGATAATTCACCCCTCCACTTT. Translating gives CASSQGTGGDNSPLHF.